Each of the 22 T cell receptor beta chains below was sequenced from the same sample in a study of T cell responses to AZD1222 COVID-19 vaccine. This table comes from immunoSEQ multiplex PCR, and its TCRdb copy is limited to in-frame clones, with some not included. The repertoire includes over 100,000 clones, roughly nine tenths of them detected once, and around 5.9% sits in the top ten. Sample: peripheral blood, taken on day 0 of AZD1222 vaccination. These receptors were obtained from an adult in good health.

The CDR3 coding sequence is TGTGCCAGTAGTCCGATCGACAGGGATTATCAGCCCCAGCATTTT. Its protein is CASSPIDRDYQPQHF. V and J are TRBV19 and TRBJ1-5, with TRBD1 matching over 7 bases. Unmatched junction bases numbered 9, after V lost 5 bases and J lost 5 bases. Germline CDR1 reads LNHDA; CDR2 reads SQIVND (reference sequence). CDR3 length: 15 amino acids.

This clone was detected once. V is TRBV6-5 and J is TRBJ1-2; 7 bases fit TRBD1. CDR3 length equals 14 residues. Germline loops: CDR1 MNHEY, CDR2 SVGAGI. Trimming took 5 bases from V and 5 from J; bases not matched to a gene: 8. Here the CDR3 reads CASSPRGSEYGYTF. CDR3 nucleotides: TGTGCCAGCAGTCCCAGGGGGTCTGAGTATGGCTACACCTTC.

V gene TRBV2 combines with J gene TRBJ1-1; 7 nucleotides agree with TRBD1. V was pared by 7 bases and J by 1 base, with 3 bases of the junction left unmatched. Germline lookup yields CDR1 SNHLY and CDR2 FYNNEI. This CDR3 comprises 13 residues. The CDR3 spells CASNDRANTEAFF. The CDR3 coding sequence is TGTGCCAGCAATGACAGGGCGAACACTGAAGCTTTCTTT. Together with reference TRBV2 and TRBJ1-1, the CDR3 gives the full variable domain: EPEVTQTPSHQVTQMGQEVILRCVPISNHLYFYWYRQILGQKVEFLVSFYNNEISEKSEIFDDQFSVERPDGSNFTLKIRSTKLEDSAMYFCASNDRANTEAFFGQGTRLTVV.

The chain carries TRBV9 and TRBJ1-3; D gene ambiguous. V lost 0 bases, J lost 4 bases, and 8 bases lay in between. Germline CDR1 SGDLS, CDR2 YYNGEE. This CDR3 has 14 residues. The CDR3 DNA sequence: TGTGCCAGCAGCGTAGAAACGGGCGGAAACACCATATATTTT. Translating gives CASSVETGGNTIYF.

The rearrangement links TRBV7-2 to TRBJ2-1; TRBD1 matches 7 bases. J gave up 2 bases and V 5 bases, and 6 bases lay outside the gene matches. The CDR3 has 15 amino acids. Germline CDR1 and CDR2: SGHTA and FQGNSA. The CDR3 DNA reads TGTGCCAGCAGCGGAGACAGGGTCCCCTACAATGAGCAGTTCTTC. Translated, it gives CASSGDRVPYNEQFF.

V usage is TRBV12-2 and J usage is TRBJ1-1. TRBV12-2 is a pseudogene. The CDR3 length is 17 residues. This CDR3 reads CASRLYGGTSMNTEAFF. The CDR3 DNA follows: TGTGCAAGTCGCTTATACGGGGGAACTTCGATGAACACTGAAGCTTTCTTT.

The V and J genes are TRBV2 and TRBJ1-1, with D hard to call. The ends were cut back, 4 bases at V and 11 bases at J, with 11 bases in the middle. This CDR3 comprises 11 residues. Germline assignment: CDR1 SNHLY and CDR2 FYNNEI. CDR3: CASSGEIMAFF. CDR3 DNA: TGTGCCAGCAGTGGGGAGATTATGGCTTTCTTT.

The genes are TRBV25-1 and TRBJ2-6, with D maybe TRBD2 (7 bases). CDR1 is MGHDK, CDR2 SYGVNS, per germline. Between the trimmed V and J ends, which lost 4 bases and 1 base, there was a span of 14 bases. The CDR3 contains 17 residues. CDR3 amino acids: CASSARGGASGANVLTF. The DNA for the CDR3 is TGTGCCAGCAGTGCCCGAGGGGGGGCGTCTGGGGCCAACGTCCTGACTTTC.

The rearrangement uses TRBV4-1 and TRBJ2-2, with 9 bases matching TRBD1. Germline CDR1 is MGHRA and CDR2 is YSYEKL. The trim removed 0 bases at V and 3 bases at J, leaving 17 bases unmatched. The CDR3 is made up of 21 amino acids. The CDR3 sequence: CASSQELGQGTFIIYTGELFF. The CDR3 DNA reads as TGCGCCAGCAGCCAAGAATTAGGACAGGGGACTTTTATAATCTACACCGGGGAGCTGTTTTTT.

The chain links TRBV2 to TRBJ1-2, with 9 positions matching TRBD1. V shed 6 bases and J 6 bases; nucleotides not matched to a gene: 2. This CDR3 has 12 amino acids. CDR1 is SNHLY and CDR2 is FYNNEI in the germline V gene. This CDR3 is CASRGQGDGYTF. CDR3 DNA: TGTGCCAGCAGGGGACAGGGCGATGGCTACACCTTC.

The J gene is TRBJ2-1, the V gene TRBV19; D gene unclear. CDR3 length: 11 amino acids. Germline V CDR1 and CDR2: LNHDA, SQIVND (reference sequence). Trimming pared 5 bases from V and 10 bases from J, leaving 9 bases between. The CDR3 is CASSEPREQFF. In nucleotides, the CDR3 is TGTGCCAGTAGTGAACCCAGGGAGCAGTTCTTC.

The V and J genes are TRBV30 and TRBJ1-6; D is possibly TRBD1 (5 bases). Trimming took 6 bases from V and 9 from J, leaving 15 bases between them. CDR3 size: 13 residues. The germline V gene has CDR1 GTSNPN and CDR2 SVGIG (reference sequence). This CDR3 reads CACGPRGASPLHF. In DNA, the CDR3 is TGTGCCTGTGGTCCGAGGGGTGCTTCACCCCTCCACTTT.

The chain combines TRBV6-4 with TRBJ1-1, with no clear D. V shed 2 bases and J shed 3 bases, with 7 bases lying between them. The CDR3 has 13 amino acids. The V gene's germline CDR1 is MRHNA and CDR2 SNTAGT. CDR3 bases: TGTGCCAGCAGTGACGGGTCCGACACTGAAGCTTTCTTT. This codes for CASSDGSDTEAFF.

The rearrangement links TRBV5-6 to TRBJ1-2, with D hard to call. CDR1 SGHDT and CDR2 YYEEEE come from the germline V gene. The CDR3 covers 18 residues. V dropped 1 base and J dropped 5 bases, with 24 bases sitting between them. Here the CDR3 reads CASSLRTSGPVLRYGYTF. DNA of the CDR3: TGTGCCAGCAGCTTGAGAACTTCGGGCCCCGTCTTACGGTATGGCTACACCTTC.

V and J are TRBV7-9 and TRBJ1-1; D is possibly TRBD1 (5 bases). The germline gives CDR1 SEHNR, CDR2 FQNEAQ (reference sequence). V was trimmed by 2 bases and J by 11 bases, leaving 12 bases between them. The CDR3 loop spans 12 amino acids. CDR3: CASSLFTQGAFF. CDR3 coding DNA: TGTGCCAGCAGCTTATTTACGCAGGGCGCTTTCTTT.

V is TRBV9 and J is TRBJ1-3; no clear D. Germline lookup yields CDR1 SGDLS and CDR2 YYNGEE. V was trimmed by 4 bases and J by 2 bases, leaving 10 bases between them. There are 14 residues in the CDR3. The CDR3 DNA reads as TGTGCCAGCAGCTTCTACGGTACTGGAAACACCATATATTTT. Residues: CASSFYGTGNTIYF.

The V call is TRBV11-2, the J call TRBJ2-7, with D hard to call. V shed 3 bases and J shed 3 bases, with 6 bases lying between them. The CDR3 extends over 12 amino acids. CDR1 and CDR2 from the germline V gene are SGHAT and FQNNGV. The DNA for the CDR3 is TGTGCCAGCAGCTTTAGACGCTACGAGCAGTACTTC. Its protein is CASSFRRYEQYF.

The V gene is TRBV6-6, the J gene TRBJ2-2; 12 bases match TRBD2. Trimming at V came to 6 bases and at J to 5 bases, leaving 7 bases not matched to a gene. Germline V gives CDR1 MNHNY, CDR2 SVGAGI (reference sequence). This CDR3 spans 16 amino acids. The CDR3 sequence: CASSDPTSGGTGELFF. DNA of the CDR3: TGTGCCAGCAGCGACCCGACTAGCGGGGGTACCGGGGAGCTGTTTTTT.

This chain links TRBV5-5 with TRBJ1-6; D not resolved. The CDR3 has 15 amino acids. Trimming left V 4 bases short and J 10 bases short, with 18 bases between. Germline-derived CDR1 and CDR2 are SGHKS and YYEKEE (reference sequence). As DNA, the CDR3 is TGTGCCAGCAGCCTGTTTGGGCCCTTGGGCTCACCCCTCCACTTT. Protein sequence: CASSLFGPLGSPLHF.

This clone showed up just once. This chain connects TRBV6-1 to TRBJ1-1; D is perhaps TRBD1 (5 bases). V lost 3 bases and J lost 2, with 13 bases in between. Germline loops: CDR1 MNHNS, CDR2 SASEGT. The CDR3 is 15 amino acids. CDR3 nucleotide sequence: TGTGCCAGCAGTGACCCGGGACGGATCAACACTGAAGCTTTCTTT. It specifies CASSDPGRINTEAFF.

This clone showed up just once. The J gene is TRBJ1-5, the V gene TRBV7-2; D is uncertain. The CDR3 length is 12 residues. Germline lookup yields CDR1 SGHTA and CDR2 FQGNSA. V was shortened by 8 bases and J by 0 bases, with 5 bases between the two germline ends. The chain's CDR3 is CASAYSNQPQHF. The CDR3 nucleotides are TGTGCCAGCGCCTATAGCAATCAGCCCCAGCATTTT.

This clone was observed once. The CDR3 loop reads CAISGTFNSPLHF. The CDR3 DNA is TGTGCCATCAGTGGAACCTTTAATTCACCCCTCCACTTT. The chain has TRBV10-3 and TRBJ1-6, with D hard to call. The CDR3 consists of 13 residues. CDR1 is ENHRY and CDR2 is SYGVKD in the germline V gene. V lost 4 bases and J 6 bases, leaving 7 bases between the germline ends.